This TCR beta chain was identified during a study of spatial heterogeneity in lung cancer. Regarding time point: blood at routine non-recurrence follow-up after resection. Germline CDR1 and CDR2: SQVTM and ANQGSEA. Trimming took 4 bases from V and 9 from J, leaving 10 bases between them. The CDR3 runs to 11 residues. This clonotype was picked up a small number of times. TCRdb passed the 5' RACE reads through MiXCR, listing each CDR3 protein once. The sample lists fewer than 45,000 distinct CDR3 sequences; roughly 10% were seen once. Source: PBMCs, taken at follow-up. The source is a female donor with early-stage non-small cell lung cancer. The chain uses TRBV29-1 and TRBJ2-1, with D unclear. The CDR3 here is CSVAPIGEQFF. The CDR3, as DNA: TGCAGCGTTGCCCCGATCGGTGAGCAGTTCTTC.